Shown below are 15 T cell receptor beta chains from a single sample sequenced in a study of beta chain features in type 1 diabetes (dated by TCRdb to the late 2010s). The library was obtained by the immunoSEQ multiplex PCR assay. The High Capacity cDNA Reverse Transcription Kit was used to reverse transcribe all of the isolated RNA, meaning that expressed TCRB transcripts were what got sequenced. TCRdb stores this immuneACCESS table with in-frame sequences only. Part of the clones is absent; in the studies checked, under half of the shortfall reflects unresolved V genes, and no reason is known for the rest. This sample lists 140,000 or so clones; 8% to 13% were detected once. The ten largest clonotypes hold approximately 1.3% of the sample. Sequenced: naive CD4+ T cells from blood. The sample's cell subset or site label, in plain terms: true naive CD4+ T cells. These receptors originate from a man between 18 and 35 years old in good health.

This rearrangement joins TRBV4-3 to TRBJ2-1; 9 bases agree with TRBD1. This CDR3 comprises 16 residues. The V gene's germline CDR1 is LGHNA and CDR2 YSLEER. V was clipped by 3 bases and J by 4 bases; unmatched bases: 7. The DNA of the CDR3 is TGCGCCAGCAGCCATACGGGACAGGGTATTTACAATGAGCAGTTCTTC. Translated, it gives CASSHTGQGIYNEQFF.

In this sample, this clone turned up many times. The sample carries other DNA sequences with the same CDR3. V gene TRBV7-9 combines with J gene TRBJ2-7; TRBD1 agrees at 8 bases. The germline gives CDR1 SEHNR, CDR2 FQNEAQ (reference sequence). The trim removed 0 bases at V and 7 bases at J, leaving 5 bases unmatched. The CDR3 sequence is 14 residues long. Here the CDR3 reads CASSLAQGAFEQYF. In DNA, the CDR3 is TGTGCCAGCAGCTTAGCCCAGGGGGCATTTGAGCAGTACTTC.

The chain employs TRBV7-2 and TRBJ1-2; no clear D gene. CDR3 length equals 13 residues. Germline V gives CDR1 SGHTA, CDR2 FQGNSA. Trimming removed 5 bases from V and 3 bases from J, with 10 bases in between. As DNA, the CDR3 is TGTGCCAGCAGCCCAACATTTGACTATGGCTACACCTTC. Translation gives CASSPTFDYGYTF.

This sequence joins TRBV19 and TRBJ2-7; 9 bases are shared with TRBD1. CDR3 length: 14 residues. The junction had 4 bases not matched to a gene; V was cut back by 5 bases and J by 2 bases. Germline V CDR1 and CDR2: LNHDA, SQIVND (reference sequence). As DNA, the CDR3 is TGTGCCAGTAGTGTGGACAGGGGAACCTACGAGCAGTACTTC. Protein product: CASSVDRGTYEQYF.

In nucleotides, the CDR3 is TGTGCCACCAGCAGAGATCTAACAGGGAACACAGATACGCAGTATTTT. Amino acid sequence: CATSRDLTGNTDTQYF. V gene TRBV15 combines with J gene TRBJ2-3; a weak D match, TRBD1 (6 bases). The CDR3 length is 16 residues. The germline V gene encodes CDR1 LNHNV and CDR2 YYDKDF (reference sequence). V dropped 0 bases and J dropped 2 bases, with 12 bases sitting between them.

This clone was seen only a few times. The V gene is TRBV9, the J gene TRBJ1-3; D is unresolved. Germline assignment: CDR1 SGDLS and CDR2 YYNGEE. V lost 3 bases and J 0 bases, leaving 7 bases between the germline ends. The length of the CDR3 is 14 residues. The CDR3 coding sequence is TGTGCCAGCAGCGGAGAGAGCTCTGGAAACACCATATATTTT. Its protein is CASSGESSGNTIYF.

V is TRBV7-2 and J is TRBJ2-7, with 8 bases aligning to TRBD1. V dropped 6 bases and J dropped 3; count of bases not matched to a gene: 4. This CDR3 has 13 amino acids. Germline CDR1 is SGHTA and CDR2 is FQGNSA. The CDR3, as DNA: TGTGCCAGCAGTTCGGACAGGGTCTACGAGCAGTACTTC. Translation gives CASSSDRVYEQYF.

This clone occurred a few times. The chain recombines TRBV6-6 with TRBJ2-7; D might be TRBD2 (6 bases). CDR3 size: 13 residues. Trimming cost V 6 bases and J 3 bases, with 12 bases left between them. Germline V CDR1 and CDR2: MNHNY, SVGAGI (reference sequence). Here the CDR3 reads CASSRDGGYEQYF. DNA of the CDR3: TGTGCCAGCAGCCGGGACGGGGGCTACGAGCAGTACTTC.

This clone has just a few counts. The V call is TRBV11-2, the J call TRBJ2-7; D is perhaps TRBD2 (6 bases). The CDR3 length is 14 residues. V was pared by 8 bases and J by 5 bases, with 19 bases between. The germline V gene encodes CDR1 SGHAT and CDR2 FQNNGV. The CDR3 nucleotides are TGTGCCAGCGCCTCGGAGGGAGGCCAGGACGAGCAGTACTTC. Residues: CASASEGGQDEQYF. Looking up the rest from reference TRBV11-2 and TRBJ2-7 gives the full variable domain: EAGVAQSPRYKIIEKRQSVAFWCNPISGHATLYWYQQILGQGPKLLIQFQNNGVVDDSQLPKDRFSAERLKGVDSTLKIQPAKLEDSAVYLCASASEGGQDEQYFGPGTRLTVT.

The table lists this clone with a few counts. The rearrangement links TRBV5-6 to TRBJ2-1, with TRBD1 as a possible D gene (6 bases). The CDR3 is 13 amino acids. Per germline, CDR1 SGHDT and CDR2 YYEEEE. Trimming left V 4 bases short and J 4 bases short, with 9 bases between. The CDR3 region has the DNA TGTGCCAGCAGCCAAGACAGGTACAATGAGCAGTTCTTC. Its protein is CASSQDRYNEQFF.

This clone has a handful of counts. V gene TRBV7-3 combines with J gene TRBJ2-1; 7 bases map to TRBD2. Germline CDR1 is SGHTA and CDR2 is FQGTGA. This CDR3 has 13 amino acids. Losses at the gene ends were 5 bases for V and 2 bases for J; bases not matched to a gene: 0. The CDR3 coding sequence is TGTGCCAGCAGCCTAGCGGCCTACAATGAGCAGTTCTTC. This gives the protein CASSLAAYNEQFF.

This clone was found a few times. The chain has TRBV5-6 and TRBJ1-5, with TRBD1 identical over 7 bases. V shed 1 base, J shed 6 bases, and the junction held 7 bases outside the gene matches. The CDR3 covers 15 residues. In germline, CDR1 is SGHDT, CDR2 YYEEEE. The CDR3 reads CASSLWDRRIQPQHF. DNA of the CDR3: TGTGCCAGCAGCTTGTGGGACAGACGGATTCAGCCCCAGCATTTT.

The CDR3 DNA is TGCGCCAGCAGCTTGGCCACAGGGGCCACCCCAGAGACCCAGTACTTC. It specifies CASSLATGATPETQYF. J is TRBJ2-5 and V is TRBV5-1, with 7 bases matching TRBD1. J gave up 4 bases and V 0 bases, and 9 bases lay outside the gene matches. The germline V gene has CDR1 SGHRS and CDR2 YFSETQ. CDR3 length equals 16 residues.

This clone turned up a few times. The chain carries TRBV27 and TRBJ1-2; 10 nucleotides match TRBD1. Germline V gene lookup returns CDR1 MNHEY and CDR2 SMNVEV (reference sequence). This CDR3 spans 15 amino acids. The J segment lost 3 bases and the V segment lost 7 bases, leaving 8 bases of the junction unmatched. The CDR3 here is CASTPGQGYDYGYTF. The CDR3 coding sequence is TGTGCCAGCACACCGGGACAGGGGTATGACTATGGCTACACCTTC.

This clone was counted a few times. For the CDR3, the DNA is TGTGCCAGTACCCCAACGGTGGGGGGACAGGGGAATCAGCCCCAGCATTTT. Amino acids: CASTPTVGGQGNQPQHF. This chain links TRBV19 with TRBJ1-5, with 10 bases that match TRBD1. The CDR3 spans 17 residues. The V segment lost 7 bases and the J segment 4 bases; nucleotides outside the gene matches: 13. Germline lookup yields CDR1 LNHDA and CDR2 SQIVND (reference sequence).